This TCR beta chain stems from a study of blood T cell repertoires in COVID-19 (dated by TCRdb to the early 2020s). With regard to the full study: Samples covering the acute and convalescent phases of COVID-19 were provided by collaborators in the United States, Italy and Spain. The material from the prospective study consisted of cDNA or gDNA derived from T cells, B-cell-depleted T cells, or PBMCs. Deeply sampled blood TCRbeta repertoires from subjects exposed to, actively infected with, or recovered from COVID-19 were included in the dataset. The repertoires were released in a freely available public database intended as a resource for research on the immune response to SARS-CoV-2. The samples were drawn from two sources: the first 160 participants of the ongoing ImmuneRACE study, and 1,254 subjects contributed by 6 global collaborators. The sample metadata nearly always contained a de-identified subject ID, COVID-19 status, age in years and sex. Where available, HLA class I and class II types were taken from metadata supplied by the sample provider and were not determined by assay-based typing.

Beyond this particular receptor, the publication reports: Clinical and demographic metadata were provided uncurated, with the amount varying by source and participant.

Remarks on this clone: Its target antigen remains unknown. It has no much larger one-base neighbor in the sample; base qualities were not kept.

TCRbeta CDR3 regions were amplified from genomic DNA by means of the immunoSEQ Assay, a bias-controlled multiplex PCR. The original methods were these. Nucleated cell counts per sample were estimated from amplification of reference gene primers within the assay. To quantify the absolute abundance of each unique TCRbeta CDR3 rearrangement, sequence reads were collapsed and filtered. For each sample, productive Simpson clonality was calculated as the square root of Simpson's diversity index across productive rearrangements. TCRdb provides this immuneACCESS table in a form limited to in-frame rearrangements. Some clones are lacking; in checked studies, under half of them reflect an unresolved V gene, and why the rest are absent is not known. V, J and clone size reflect that table, while D and trimming were determined from the DNA. The sample table shows over 250,000 clones, and around 92% are seen once. The leading ten clones occupy about 2.5% of the sample.

In Seattle, one collaborating source enrolled patients while the infection was active and tracked those patients longitudinally over the course of disease. Whole blood was collected in K2EDTA tubes by collaborating institutions according to the institutions' own protocols. For TCRbeta analysis, collaborators shipped samples in one of three forms: frozen whole blood, isolated PBMCs, or DNA extracted from either of those sample types. Trimming accounts for 3 bases at V and 0 bases at J, while the number of junction bases matched to no gene is 2. Taken from the germline V gene (reference sequence), the CDR1 and CDR2 loops are SGHNT and YYREEE. Taken from cysteine to phenylalanine, the CDR3 has 14 residues. Of all the DNA, just the CDR3 is kept, 42 bases in frame from base 1.

In this chain, TRBV5-4 is recombined with TRBJ2-7; 8 bases in the middle match TRBD2. The sequence was obtained from a person aged 18-29 years with COVID-19, enrolled during active disease. Sequencing was performed on peripheral blood. The DNA is as follows: TGTGCCAGCAGCTCGGGGACTAGCTCCTACGAGCAGTACTTC. Translation gives CASSSGTSSYEQYF.